This paragraph covers one TCR beta chain sequence. This specimen belongs to a study of blood T cell repertoires in COVID-19. Overall study context: The origin of the acute and convalescent COVID-19 samples was the United States, Italy and Spain.

Sequencing was performed with immunoSEQ multiplex PCR; in TCRdb, only in-frame clones are kept and a portion is missing. The sample has around 200,000 clones; about 91% are singletons. Participants, 18 to 89 years old, spanned approximately 26 US areas. Categorization into cohorts depended on clinical history that participants reported. Two negative PCRs, clearance, or symptom resolution had been documented for recovered Cohort 3 donors. The V gene's germline CDR1 is SQVTM and CDR2 ANQGSEA. V shed 6 bases, J shed 1 base, and the junction held 14 bases outside the gene matches. The CDR3 spans 17 residues.

The V call is TRBV29-1, the J call TRBJ1-1; 10 bases are a match to TRBD1. The clonotype originates from a woman between 18 and 30 years old who had recovered from COVID-19. Sequencing input: PBMCs or T cells enriched from blood (not recorded which). Written as DNA, the CDR3 is TGCAGCGTCGCAGGGGGACAGGGGACGGGGCAGAACACTGAAGCTTTCTTT. The encoded protein is CSVAGGQGTGQNTEAFF.